This T cell receptor beta chain was recorded in a study of T cell changes during pregnancy in multiple sclerosis. The CDR3 has 14 residues. The junction had 3 bases not matched to a gene; V was cut back by 1 base and J by 7 bases. CDR1 and CDR2 from the germline V gene are MNHNS and SASEGT. This clone was detected a few times. Data came from immunoSEQ multiplex PCR; TCRdb stores just in-frame clones and leaves some out. The table records 50,000 to 60,000 clones, about 85% of them present only once. The TCR comes from a female donor with multiple sclerosis, enrolled in a pregnancy study. The sequences come from CD4+ T cells from peripheral blood mononuclear cells, collected in the third trimester of pregnancy. This chain connects TRBV6-1 to TRBJ1-5, with 8 nucleotides matching TRBD1. CDR3 DNA sequence: TGTGCCAGCAGTGAAGGGACAGGGAGGCAGCCCCAGCATTTT. Protein sequence: CASSEGTGRQPQHF.